The T cell receptor (beta chain) described here comes from a study of T cell repertoires in cytomegalovirus infection. For the study at large: Public signatures in TCR beta pointed to CMV infection and matching HLA type. Whole-study results and caveats: Summed frequency of shared TCR beta families picked out CMV carriers who also had the relevant HLA. Within the response measured ex vivo, HLA-C-restricted CMV-specific TCR beta clonotypes were dominant.

A remark on this clonotype: The antigen remains undetermined.

The V gene lost 3 bases and the J gene lost 3 bases, with 14 bases spanning the gap. In germline, CDR1 is LNHDA, CDR2 SQIVND (reference sequence). The CDR3 has 15 residues. TCRdb ran MiXCR on the reads and lists one entry per CDR3 protein. Here the sample spans 170,000 or so distinct CDR3 sequences, about 18% being singletons. The clonotype originates from a human donor in good health (CMV status not recorded). Some clones in this sample may be carry-over from other donors' samples. Source material: CD8+ T cells from PBMCs. This sequence joins TRBV19 and TRBJ1-1, with D perhaps TRBD1 (6 bases). The CDR3 spells CASSIHRAGYTEAFF. As DNA, the CDR3 is TGTGCCAGTAGTATCCACAGGGCCGGTTACACTGAAGCTTTCTTT.